The 26 T cell receptor beta chains listed next were all sequenced from one sample in a study of blood T cells in healthy people across ages (dated by TCRdb to between 2015 and 2016). The receptor library was made with 5' RACE. Sequencing instrument: Illumina HiSeq 2500. The second PCR ran for roughly 6 to 11 cycles and used a J-beta primer mix along with a sample-barcoded 5' primer. TCRdb cleaned the public reads at Q25 with fastp, built clones with MiXCR and kept in-frame beta chains. Rows matching on CDR3 protein sequence are summarized as one entry with the most common DNA and genes. Counted in this sample were fewer than 950,000 distinct CDR3 sequences; roughly 34% of them appeared once. The ten largest make up approximately 12% of the sample. The sequenced sample was blood. These receptors were obtained from a man between 18 and 35 years old in good health.

This chain connects TRBV4-2 to TRBJ2-1; D not certain. Germline CDR1 is LGHNA and CDR2 is YNFKEQ. The CDR3 runs 12 residues. V was shortened by 1 base and J by 9 bases, with 7 bases between the two germline ends. The CDR3 DNA follows: TGTGCCAGCAGCCAAGCTAGTGGTGAGCAGTTCTTC. Amino acids: CASSQASGEQFF.

CDR3 bases: TGTGCCAGTAGTATTCGGGGGGCGAACACTGAAGCTTTCTTT. Translating it yields CASSIRGANTEAFF. The chain uses TRBV19 and TRBJ1-1, with D perhaps matching TRBD1 (6 bases). The CDR3 has 14 amino acids. Trimming took off 3 bases at V and 1 base at J, with 9 bases between the two ends. Germline assignment: CDR1 LNHDA and CDR2 SQIVND (reference sequence).

Remarks on this clonotype: A much larger clone lies a single base off, so this may be a read error. The rearrangement joins TRBV25-1 to TRBJ2-5; D is unclear. Trimming pared 5 bases from V and 11 bases from J, leaving 15 bases between. CDR1 is MGHDK and CDR2 is SYGVNS in the germline V gene. The CDR3 is 12 residues long. CDR3 region: CASSYGYNEQYF. CDR3 nucleotide sequence: TGTGCCAGCAGTTACGGGTACAATGAGCAGTACTTC.

This clonotype has at least ten counts. V and J are TRBV12-3 or TRBV12-4 and TRBJ2-7; D tentatively fits TRBD1 or TRBD2 (5 bases each). The germline V and J ends were trimmed by 7 bases and 2 bases, with 24 bases remaining between them. The CDR3 runs 17 residues. The CDR3 region has the DNA TGTGCCAGCATCATTGGCCCCCGGGGACCCCCAGCCTACGAGCAGTACTTC. It is translated as CASIIGPRGPPAYEQYF.

This clonotype was seen more than once but under ten times. V is TRBV29-1 and J is TRBJ1-1; D remains unclear. CDR1 and CDR2 (germline): SQVTM, ANQGSEA. The CDR3 totals 13 residues. The germline V and J ends were trimmed by 2 bases and 1 base, with 8 bases remaining between them. In DNA form, the CDR3 reads TGCAGCGTTGAACGCGGAGGGAACACTGAAGCTTTCTTT. It yields the protein CSVERGGNTEAFF.

This clonotype came up many times. V and J are TRBV12-3 or TRBV12-4 and TRBJ2-5; D perhaps matches TRBD1 (5 bases). This CDR3 is built from 15 residues. The germline V and J ends were trimmed by 1 base and 4 bases, with 13 bases remaining between them. CDR3 nucleotides: TGTGCCAGCAGTTTAGACGGCAGGGCCGGAGAGACCCAGTACTTC. Its translation: CASSLDGRAGETQYF.

The V call is TRBV6-6, the J call TRBJ1-1; 8 bases align to TRBD1. The germline V gene encodes CDR1 MNHNY and CDR2 SVGAGI (reference sequence). The CDR3 consists of 14 residues. The trim removed 5 bases at V and 3 bases at J, leaving 5 bases unmatched. The CDR3 bases are TGTGCCAGCAGTATAGACAGGGGCCACACTGAAGCTTTCTTT. Translating gives CASSIDRGHTEAFF.

This clonotype occurred many times. The gene calls are TRBV6-2 or TRBV6-3 and TRBJ2-5; D call uncertain. The V gene's germline CDR1 is MNHEY and CDR2 SVGEGT. The CDR3 runs 14 residues. V lost 8 bases and J 3 bases, leaving 16 bases between the germline ends. As DNA, the CDR3 is TGTGCCAGCCGAATCGACGGCGGTAAAGAGACCCAGTACTTC. Amino acid sequence: CASRIDGGKETQYF.

This clonotype was counted between two and nine times. The DNA for the CDR3 is TGTGCCGTCCGCGGAAGGTCGGATACGCAGTATTTT. It encodes CAVRGRSDTQYF. The chain joins TRBV28 to TRBJ2-3; no clear D. Germline values: CDR1 MDHEN, CDR2 SYDVKM. This CDR3 comprises 12 residues. Between the trimmed V and J ends, which lost 11 bases and 6 bases, there was a span of 15 bases.

There are many counts of this clonotype. The chain uses TRBV20-1 and TRBJ2-5; D uncertain. The length of the CDR3 is 12 residues. The V and J ends lost 4 bases and 4 bases respectively, with 10 bases between them. Germline CDR1 is DFQATT and CDR2 is SNEGSKA (reference sequence). CDR3 loop: CSATRPTETQYF. The CDR3 nucleotides are TGCAGTGCTACGAGACCCACAGAGACCCAGTACTTC.

This clonotype has a handful of counts. V is TRBV7-2 and J is TRBJ2-5, with D perhaps matching TRBD2 (6 bases). CDR3 length: 14 residues. CDR1 SGHTA and CDR2 FQGNSA come from the germline V gene. The V gene lost 8 bases and the J gene lost 0 bases, with 13 bases spanning the gap. CDR3 residues: CASAKEGHQETQYF. In DNA form, the CDR3 reads TGTGCCAGCGCAAAGGAGGGGCACCAAGAGACCCAGTACTTC.

This clonotype has more than one count but fewer than ten. This CDR3 is CASSLPRTERFTGELFF. CDR3 nucleotides: TGTGCCAGCAGCTTACCCAGGACGGAAAGATTCACCGGGGAGCTGTTTTTT. The chain joins TRBV7-8 to TRBJ2-2; D is unresolved. This CDR3 is built from 17 residues. The V end was cut by 2 bases, the J end by 4 bases, with 17 bases between. Germline-derived CDR1 and CDR2 are SGHVS and FQNEAQ.

The chain joins TRBV2 to TRBJ2-1; TRBD2 agrees at 7 bases. Germline V lookup: CDR1 SNHLY, CDR2 FYNNEI. V lost 7 bases and J lost 3; bases outside the gene matches: 6. This CDR3 comprises 14 residues. The CDR3 loop is CASMGGSYYNEQFF. In nucleotides, the CDR3 is TGTGCCAGCATGGGCGGGAGCTACTACAATGAGCAGTTCTTC.

This clonotype was observed a few times. The V and J genes are TRBV4-2 and TRBJ2-5; D gene unclear. V lost 0 bases, J lost 4 bases, and 12 bases lay in between. Germline V lookup: CDR1 LGHNA, CDR2 YNFKEQ. CDR3 length: 15 amino acids. CDR3 residues: CASSQDYLVGETQYF. CDR3 nucleotide sequence: TGTGCCAGCAGCCAAGATTACCTAGTGGGAGAGACCCAGTACTTC.

The chain's CDR3 is CSVREEGNTEAFF. CDR3 bases: TGCAGCGTTAGAGAGGAGGGGAACACTGAAGCTTTCTTT. This chain connects TRBV29-1 to TRBJ1-1; D gene uncertain. This CDR3 has 13 amino acids. Germline V CDR1 and CDR2: SQVTM, ANQGSEA. V gave up 5 bases and J gave up 1 base, with 11 bases separating them.

This clonotype showed up just once. The J gene is TRBJ2-3, the V gene TRBV7-2; no firm D call. The CDR3 is 15 residues long. Per the germline V gene, CDR1 is SGHTA and CDR2 is FQGNSA. The V gene lost 5 bases and the J gene lost 6 bases, with 18 bases spanning the gap. CDR3 amino acids: CASSPRISPGDTQYF. Here the CDR3 DNA reads TGTGCCAGCAGCCCCCGAATTAGCCCCGGCGATACGCAGTATTTT.

Details on this clonotype: The junction departs from germline at one end; a sequencing error may be responsible. The chain carries TRBV7-2 and TRBJ2-3; D possibly corresponds to TRBD1 (6 bases). This CDR3 region has 11 residues. Per germline, CDR1 SGHTA and CDR2 FQGNSA. The CDR3 reads CVSSQGDTQYF. Written as DNA, the CDR3 is TGTGTCAGCAGCCAGGGGGATACGCAGTATTTT.

This clonotype was seen more than once but under ten times. This sequence joins TRBV7-2 and TRBJ2-3; possible D gene TRBD1, 6 bases. Germline CDR1 SGHTA, CDR2 FQGNSA. The germline V and J ends were trimmed by 1 base and 5 bases, with 19 bases remaining between them. This CDR3 spans 17 amino acids. CDR3 residues: CASSLDVRPGAGDTQYF. CDR3 nucleotides: TGTGCCAGCAGCTTAGACGTCCGGCCAGGGGCTGGAGATACGCAGTATTTT.

The J gene is TRBJ1-6, the V gene TRBV3-1, with D possibly TRBD1 on 6 matching bases. Trimming cost V 1 base and J 8 bases, with 9 bases left between them. CDR1 and CDR2 from the germline V gene are LGHDT and YNNKEL (reference sequence). This CDR3 region has 14 residues. DNA of the CDR3: TGTGCCAGCAGCCAAGGGACAGACCATTCACCCCTCCACTTT. Its protein is CASSQGTDHSPLHF.

As regards this clonotype: The junction departs from germline at one end; a sequencing error may be responsible. The chain combines TRBV10-3 with TRBJ1-2, with D tentatively TRBD1 (6 bases). From germline, CDR1 is ENHRY and CDR2 SYGVKD. The CDR3 extends over 14 amino acids. The CDR3 nucleotides are TGTGCCTCTTTACAGGGCGACACTAACGATGGCTACACCTTC. Protein product: CASLQGDTNDGYTF.

Details on this clonotype: Being one base from a much bigger clone, this may be a read error. The chain uses TRBV30 and TRBJ2-3; 7 bases match TRBD1. With V trimmed by 8 bases and J by 5 bases, 7 bases remained unmatched. The CDR3 is 12 amino acids. Germline loops: CDR1 GTSNPN, CDR2 SVGIG (reference sequence). CDR3: CAGESGGDTQYF. The CDR3 nucleotides are TGTGCCGGGGAGTCAGGGGGAGATACGCAGTATTTT.

This chain links TRBV12-3 or TRBV12-4 with TRBJ2-4; the D gene could be TRBD1 or TRBD2 (5 bases each). Trimming cost V 7 bases and J 7 bases, with 14 bases left between them. The CDR3 consists of 13 residues. The CDR3 DNA reads as TGTGCCAGCACCGAGGGGACGCCGAACATTCAGTACTTC. Translation: CASTEGTPNIQYF.

This clonotype was observed a few times. The chain links TRBV20-1 to TRBJ2-5, with 9 bases matching TRBD2. The CDR3 spans 15 residues. V shed 3 bases, J shed 4 bases, and the junction held 9 bases outside the gene matches. Per germline, CDR1 DFQATT and CDR2 SNEGSKA (reference sequence). The DNA of the CDR3 is TGCAGTGCTAGGGTCGCGGGGGGGAGGAGAGAGACCCAGTACTTC. Its protein product is CSARVAGGRRETQYF.

This clonotype was counted a few times. The CDR3 DNA reads TGCAGTGCTAGAGTCGCGACAGAGAGTAGGTCACCCCTCCACTTT. Residues: CSARVATESRSPLHF. V is TRBV20-1 and J is TRBJ1-6; a possible D gene is TRBD1 (5 bases). The CDR3 totals 15 residues. With 1 base removed from V and 10 bases from J, the gap between germline ends came to 17 bases. Germline V gives CDR1 DFQATT, CDR2 SNEGSKA (reference sequence).

This clonotype has a handful of counts. The chain couples TRBV12-3 or TRBV12-4 to TRBJ2-1; the match to TRBD1 covers 9 bases. The CDR3 has 14 residues. The junction had 6 bases not matched to a gene; V was cut back by 5 bases and J by 7 bases. CDR3 nucleotides: TGTGCCAGCAGTGCCGGGACAGGGAGGAATGAGCAGTTCTTC. Translated, it gives CASSAGTGRNEQFF.

CDR3 sequence: CASRDGTPGNTIYF. Written as DNA, the CDR3 is TGTGCCAGCAGAGACGGGACTCCCGGAAACACCATATATTTT. The chain joins TRBV12-3 or TRBV12-4 to TRBJ1-3; D may be TRBD1 (5 bases). Trimming removed 6 bases from V and 4 bases from J, with 13 bases in between. CDR3 length equals 14 residues.